This T cell receptor (beta chain) was sequenced for a study of OX40 agonist ivuxolimab in advanced cancers. Regarding the research as a whole: The costimulatory receptor OX40 (CD134) was targeted by ivuxolimab, a fully human IgG2 agonistic monoclonal antibody. Intravenous ivuxolimab was administered to patients every 2 weeks at six dose levels: 0.01, 0.1, 0.3, 1.5, 3 and 10 mg/kg. Of the roughly 52 dose-escalation patients, hepatocellular carcinoma was present in some 19, melanoma in roughly 15, renal cell carcinoma in 9 and head and neck cancer in 9. In the dose-escalation cohort, more than 80% of patients were male, and the mean age was roughly 56 years with a range of roughly 23 to 90. Patients were allowed to have had prior anti-PD-1, anti-PD-L1 or anti-CTLA-4 therapy, and 40% of the dose-escalation patients had been treated with checkpoint inhibitors. Partial responses occurred in three dose-escalation patients: two with cutaneous melanoma and one with hepatocellular carcinoma. Peripheral TCRbeta sequencing aimed to test whether ivuxolimab altered TCR sequence diversity and caused clonal T-cell expansion. The paper reports the monotherapy dose-escalation portion (N = 52 patients) of the phase I ivuxolimab trial. The paper as a whole reports these results and caveats: The antigen specificity of the peripheral T cells that underwent clonal expansion was not determined. Low levels of normalized T-cell clonal expansion were also seen in some patients who did not respond. At doses of 0.1 to 3.0 mg/kg, clonal expansion of both CD4+ and CD8+ blood T cells was observed from baseline to week 6. Partial responders in the 0.1-3.0 mg/kg groups had among the lowest normalized peripheral clonal expansion, especially among CD8+ T cells. After ivuxolimab, CD8+ T cells had more expanded clones than CD4+ T cells on average.

The germline V gene encodes CDR1 SQVTM and CDR2 ANQGSEA. Including cysteine and phenylalanine, the CDR3 has 14 amino acids. Only the CDR3 portion is preserved as DNA: 42 bases, with reading frame beginning at the first base. Trimming at the junction amounts to 6 bases on V and 4 bases on J, and the germline ends lie 16 bases apart. Patients with a history of autoimmune disease or receiving systemic immunosuppression were excluded from the trial. Peripheral blood for TCR sequencing was collected from all dose cohorts at baseline, on cycle 4 day 1, and on cycle 7 day 1. The samples were drawn from a first-in-human, open-label, multicenter phase I dose-escalation trial of ivuxolimab. Adults with locally advanced or metastatic melanoma, renal cell, hepatocellular, or head and neck squamous cell carcinoma were enrolled in the trial. CD4+ and CD8+ T cells were sorted separately from peripheral blood before TCR sequencing.

Regarding this clone: The clone's antigen remains unknown. Base-call qualities are not available, and no considerably larger clone is one nucleotide away.

Genomic DNA was isolated from the sorted cells so that the TCRbeta CDR3 region could be sequenced. The immunoSEQ Assay was used for sequencing of TCRbeta CDR3 regions. The immuneACCESS repertoire file appears here via TCRdb, limited to in-frame rearrangements. These files lack a portion of the clones; in checked studies, under half of the deficit traces to unresolved V genes, and the cause of the others is not known. The sample table shows roughly 64,000 clones, and 82% are seen once. The ten top clones hold approximately 5.2% of the sample. The rearranged segments are TRBV29-1 and TRBJ1-3; the D gene cannot be resolved reliably. The receptor's source is an adult with an advanced solid tumor such as melanoma, head and neck, liver or kidney cancer. Source: CD4+ or CD8+ T cells sorted from blood, taken in a trial of the OX40 agonist ivuxolimab. In nucleotides, the sequence is TGCAGCGTGGCCACACATACTCACGGAAACACCATATATTTT. It is translated as CSVATHTHGNTIYF.